The TCR beta chain described here comes from a study of untreated major depressive disorder. Study results and caveats: Depressed patients' CD4+ T cells carried increased TRBV05-01 (Vbeta 5.1) usage versus control CD4+ T cells. The small study sample limits how generally findings apply. Sequencing showed nonsignificant TRBV25-01 and TRBV02-01 differences matching flow cytometry.

This table comes from immunoSEQ multiplex PCR, and its TCRdb copy is limited to in-frame clones, with some not included. This sample has about 25,000 clones, with over 80% found just once. Trimming took off 5 bases at V and 4 bases at J, with 21 bases between the two ends. CDR1 and CDR2 from the germline V gene are MNHEY and SMNVEV (reference sequence). This CDR3 region has 18 residues. Each depressed patient was pairwise matched to a non-depressed control for sex, age, current smoking status and body mass index. In the case of this clone: The antigen remains undetermined.

The chain recombines TRBV27 with TRBJ2-6, with a possible D match to TRBD1 (6 bases). Sequencing was carried out using CD4+ T cells from PBMCs. This TCR derives from a woman in her 30s with major depressive disorder. The CDR3 protein is CASSPLPGARPGANVLTF. In nucleotides, the CDR3 is TGTGCCAGCAGTCCGCTACCAGGGGCGCGACCCGGGGCCAACGTCCTGACTTTC.